The rows below give T cell receptor beta chains drawn from one sample of a study of blood T cell repertoires in COVID-19. The data were produced by immunoSEQ multiplex PCR, yet TCRdb's version contains in-frame clones alone and is incomplete. The sample holds 95,000 to 120,000 clones, roughly 85% seen once. The sequenced sample was peripheral blood. The receptor set was obtained from a human donor in a cohort sampled during active COVID-19. Each CDR3 is given with its conserved first and last residue. D genes are given only for firm matches. The size of a clone is reported for some rows only, either as once, few or many, or as a class for expanded clones.

v_call,j_call,clone_size,d_call,cdr3_aa,cdr3_nt
TRBV9,TRBJ1-1,once,TRBD1,CASSVEQGAGPNTEAFF,TGTGCCAGCAGCGTAGAACAGGGGGCCGGTCCGAACACTGAAGCTTTCTTT
TRBV27,TRBJ2-1,.,.,CAIRAGPYNEQFF,TGTGCCATCCGGGCAGGGCCTTACAATGAGCAGTTCTTC
TRBV6-5,TRBJ1-1,.,TRBD1,CASRGTGGIDTEAFF,TGTGCCAGCAGGGGGACAGGGGGGATCGACACTGAAGCTTTCTTT
TRBV28,TRBJ1-5,.,.,CASTLPAGTPNQPQHF,TGTGCCAGCACTCTACCCGCCGGGACACCTAATCAGCCCCAGCATTTT
TRBV7-9,TRBJ1-2,.,TRBD1,CASSFGQGLNYGYTF,TGTGCCAGCAGCTTTGGACAGGGCCTTAACTATGGCTACACCTTC
TRBV27,TRBJ1-2,.,.,CASRPGTNYGYTF,TGTGCCAGCAGGCCGGGAACTAACTATGGCTACACCTTC
TRBV7-2,TRBJ1-6,.,TRBD1,CASSLGQGATNSPLHF,TGTGCCAGCAGCTTAGGACAGGGGGCGACTAATTCACCCCTCCACTTT
TRBV3-1/TRBV3-2,TRBJ2-7,.,.,CASSQDLVTAYEQYF,TGTGCCAGCAGCCAAGATCTTGTGACAGCCTACGAGCAGTACTTC
TRBV7-7,TRBJ2-1,.,.,CASSLGAEGYNEQFF,TGTGCCAGCAGCTTAGGGGCCGAGGGTTACAATGAGCAGTTCTTC
TRBV12-3/TRBV12-4,TRBJ1-1,.,.,CASSPLNTEAFF,TGTGCCAGCAGTCCCTTGAACACTGAAGCTTTCTTT
TRBV14,TRBJ2-5,.,TRBD2,CASSQDGSGGPKDETQYF,TGTGCCAGCAGCCAAGACGGCAGCGGGGGGCCGAAAGACGAGACCCAGTACTTC
TRBV5-1,TRBJ2-1,.,.,CASSSRTADNEQFF,TGCGCCAGCAGCTCTCGGACAGCCGACAATGAGCAGTTCTTC
TRBV14,TRBJ1-6,.,.,CASSHGVNSPLHF,TGTGCCAGCAGCCACGGGGTTAATTCACCCCTCCACTTT
TRBV5-1,TRBJ2-2,.,.,CASSLNTQNTGELFF,TGCGCCAGCAGCTTGAACACCCAGAACACCGGGGAGCTGTTTTTT
TRBV28,TRBJ2-3,.,.,CASSPGADTQYF,TGTGCCAGCAGTCCCGGGGCAGATACGCAGTATTTT
TRBV7-9,TRBJ1-6,.,TRBD1,CASSPGTAKNSPLHF,TGTGCCAGCAGCCCCGGGACAGCGAAGAATTCACCCCTCCACTTT
TRBV6-5,TRBJ2-7,.,TRBD2,CASSQTSGGYEQYF,TGTGCCAGCAGTCAGACTAGCGGGGGGTACGAGCAGTACTTC
TRBV11-2,TRBJ2-1,.,TRBD2,CASSLLGLEYGNEQFF,TGTGCCAGCAGCTTATTGGGACTAGAGTATGGCAATGAGCAGTTCTTC
TRBV18,TRBJ2-2,.,.,CASSPPGQNTGELFF,TGTGCCAGCTCACCGCCTGGACAGAACACCGGGGAGCTGTTTTTT
TRBV4-1,TRBJ1-6,.,.,CASSLAEGGNSPLHF,TGCGCCAGCAGCCTAGCAGAGGGTGGGAATTCACCCCTCCACTTT
TRBV7-2,TRBJ2-7,.,.,CASSLLAGSEQYF,TGTGCCAGCAGCCTTCTAGCCGGATCCGAGCAGTACTTC
TRBV30,TRBJ1-2,once,TRBD1,CAWDRGRESYGYTF,TGTGCCTGGGACAGGGGGCGCGAAAGCTATGGCTACACCTTC
TRBV3-1/TRBV3-2,TRBJ2-3,few,TRBD2,CASRPSGGAGDTQYF,TGTGCCAGCAGACCTAGCGGGGGGGCGGGAGATACGCAGTATTTT
TRBV18,TRBJ2-6,.,.,CASSRLQTSGANVLTF,TGTGCCAGCTCACGGTTACAAACCTCTGGGGCCAACGTCCTGACTTTC
TRBV6-2/TRBV6-3,TRBJ1-1,once,.,CASSYGGTEAFF,TGTGCCAGCAGTTACGGGGGGACTGAAGCTTTCTTT
TRBV9,TRBJ1-2,.,.,CASSVAGREAYGYTF,TGTGCCAGCAGCGTAGCAGGGAGGGAAGCCTATGGCTACACCTTC
TRBV18,TRBJ2-5,.,.,CASSGTPEETQYF,TGTGCCAGCTCAGGGACACCTGAAGAGACCCAGTACTTC
TRBV9,TRBJ1-2,.,TRBD1,CASSATGTGYTF,TGTGCCAGCAGCGCGACAGGGACTGGCTACACCTTC